The 5 T cell receptor beta chains below were found in one sample sequenced in a study of a mutant IDH1 vaccine in newly diagnosed glioma. Produced via immunoSEQ multiplex PCR; TCRdb's table is partial and in-frame only. The sample lists about 38,000 clones, around 80% occurring once. The time point is: baseline, week 1 (first vaccination visit). Treatment specified: pre-vaccination baseline after standard-of-care therapy. This material consisted of PBMCs, taken from a glioma patient treated with radiotherapy, temozolomide or both. All receptors come from a man aged 35 to 55 with glioma. Some clones in this sample may be carry-over from other donors' samples.

The chain uses TRBV7-2 and TRBJ1-1; 8 nucleotides match TRBD1. There are 15 residues in the CDR3. The J segment lost 1 base and the V segment lost 0 bases, leaving 1 base of the junction unmatched. Germline lookup yields CDR1 SGHTA and CDR2 FQGNSA. For the CDR3, the DNA is TGTGCCAGCAGCTTAGCCGACAGGGGGAACACTGAAGCTTTCTTT. It translates to CASSLADRGNTEAFF.

The chain uses TRBV11-2 and TRBJ2-7; D possibly corresponds to TRBD1 (5 bases). The CDR3 has 15 residues. Germline values: CDR1 SGHAT, CDR2 FQNNGV. Trimming shortened V by 0 bases and J by 5 bases, and 14 bases separated the two germline ends. The CDR3 DNA is TGTGCCAGCAGCTTAGATTTGCTACAGGTCCACGAGCAGTACTTC. It codes for CASSLDLLQVHEQYF. Based on the CDR3 plus reference TRBV11-2 and TRBJ2-7, the full variable domain is EAGVAQSPRYKIIEKRQSVAFWCNPISGHATLYWYQQILGQGPKLLIQFQNNGVVDDSQLPKDRFSAERLKGVDSTLKIQPAKLEDSAVYLCASSLDLLQVHEQYFGPGTRLTVT.

This rearrangement joins TRBV9 to TRBJ1-3, with D possibly being TRBD1 (6 bases). CDR1 SGDLS and CDR2 YYNGEE come from the germline V gene. The CDR3 extends over 15 amino acids. V lost 4 bases and J 9 bases, leaving 20 bases between the germline ends. The CDR3 DNA reads TGTGCCAGCAGCACAGACAGGACCTTTAGAGGCACCATATATTTT. Translation: CASSTDRTFRGTIYF.

A few counts support this clone. The chain combines TRBV30 with TRBJ1-2, with 7 bases identical to TRBD1. V dropped 0 bases and J dropped 7; count of bases not matched to a gene: 8. The CDR3 has 14 residues. Germline V gives CDR1 GTSNPN, CDR2 SVGIG (reference sequence). The CDR3 reads CAWSVDKGAGGYTF. CDR3 DNA sequence: TGTGCCTGGAGTGTAGATAAGGGGGCCGGTGGCTACACCTTC.

The chain combines TRBV6-5 with TRBJ1-1; no reliable D call. This CDR3 region has 15 residues. Germline V gene sequence: CDR1 MNHEY, CDR2 SVGAGI. V was trimmed by 0 bases and J by 5 bases, leaving 13 bases between them. The CDR3 loop reads CASSYSTLGRTEAFF. CDR3 sequence (DNA): TGTGCCAGCAGTTACTCGACCCTGGGAAGGACTGAAGCTTTCTTT.